Listed below are T cell receptor beta chains from one sample, sequenced in a study of early T cells in non-severe SARS-CoV-2 infection. TCRdb called the 5' RACE reads again in MiXCR, with one record for every CDR3 protein. This sample has about 28,000 distinct CDR3 sequences, with 6% found just once. Sequenced material: whole blood, taken at baseline. Source of these receptors: an adult who was a healthcare worker with PCR-confirmed SARS-CoV-2 infection or an uninfected control (not recorded which). Both conserved end residues are part of each CDR3. A D gene is named only where the DNA matches it firmly. Where a row states a size, it is once, few, many or the class of an expanded clone; other rows omit it.

V gene	D gene	clone size	J gene	CDR3 DNA	CDR3 protein
TRBV11-1	.	.	TRBJ2-5	TGTGCCAGCAGCTTACTCATCAAAGAGACCCAGTACTTC	CASSLLIKETQYF
TRBV10-2	TRBD2	many	TRBJ2-7	TGCGCCAGCAGGCAGCGGGGTACCTCCTACGAGCAGTACTTC	CASRQRGTSYEQYF
TRBV20-1	TRBD2	few	TRBJ2-7	TGCAGTGCCCTTGGGACTAGCGGAAGATCCTACGAGCAGTACTTC	CSALGTSGRSYEQYF
TRBV15	.	many	TRBJ1-5	TGTGCCACCAGCAGAGTGGGGGGACCGAACAATCAGCCCCAGCATTTT	CATSRVGGPNNQPQHF
TRBV11-2	.	many	TRBJ2-7	TGTGCCAGCAGCTTATCTAGGGCTCACGAGCAGTACTTC	CASSLSRAHEQYF
TRBV10-3	TRBD1	few	TRBJ2-6	TGTGCCATCAGTGTGTTAAGGGGACAGGGGGCTGGGGCCAACGTCCTGACTTTC	CAISVLRGQGAGANVLTF
TRBV4-1	.	many	TRBJ1-1	TGCGCCAGCAGCCAAGGTCCCGGAGGAGTAACAGATGAAGCTTTCTTT	CASSQGPGGVTDEAFF
TRBV18	.	.	TRBJ2-5	TGTGCCAGCTCACCAATATTCCAAGAGACCCAGTACTTC	CASSPIFQETQYF
TRBV15	.	many	TRBJ1-6	TGTGCCACCAGCAGAGATGCCGGGGGACCTAGGAGTCCCCTCCACTTT	CATSRDAGGPRSPLHF
TRBV11-2	.	many	TRBJ2-7	TGTGCCAGCAGCCCGTGGATGTTCAACGAGCAGTACTTC	CASSPWMFNEQYF
TRBV19	TRBD2	many	TRBJ2-1	TGTGCCAGTAGTAGGGTCGGCGGGGGGGCTGATGAGCAGTTCTTC	CASSRVGGGADEQFF
TRBV2	TRBD1	many	TRBJ2-3	TGTGCCAGCAGTAACCGGACAGGGTGGATTTCCACAGATACGCAGTATTTT	CASSNRTGWISTDTQYF
TRBV3-1	.	many	TRBJ2-3	TGTGCCAGCAGCCAAGTTCGAGGGCCTAGCACAGATACGCAGTATTTT	CASSQVRGPSTDTQYF
TRBV5-5	TRBD1	.	TRBJ1-2	TGTGCCAGCAGCTTGGATGGACAGGGAGGCGGCTACACCTTC	CASSLDGQGGGYTF
TRBV28	TRBD1	.	TRBJ2-7	TGTGCCAACAGACCGACAGGGCTCATATACGAGCAGTACTTC	CANRPTGLIYEQYF
TRBV6-6	TRBD2	many	TRBJ2-5	TGTGCCAGCAGTTACCTAGCGGGGGGGCCGGGAGAGACCCAGTACTTC	CASSYLAGGPGETQYF
TRBV7-9	.	few	TRBJ2-3	TGTGCCAGCAGCCCTGGGAGCGGGCCGGTACGTGATACGCAGTATTTT	CASSPGSGPVRDTQYF
TRBV28	TRBD2	many	TRBJ2-7	TGTGCCAGCAGTTTATACCATTCGGGACTAGCGGGAGTACTGTACTTC	CASSLYHSGLAGVLYF
TRBV5-5	TRBD1	many	TRBJ1-1	TGTGCCAGCAGCAAGGGACAGATGAACACTGAAGCTTTCTTT	CASSKGQMNTEAFF
TRBV7-2	.	many	TRBJ1-4	TGTGCCAGCAGCTTGATGGGGCAAAGCTTTTCTAATGAAAAACTGTTTTTT	CASSLMGQSFSNEKLFF
TRBV7-6	.	few	TRBJ1-3	TGTGCCAGCAGCTTAAGTCCCCAAAACACCATATATTTT	CASSLSPQNTIYF
TRBV6-2/TRBV6-3	.	many	TRBJ1-2	TGTGCCAGCAGTTACTTTCCATATGGCTACACCTTC	CASSYFPYGYTF
TRBV18	.	many	TRBJ2-3	TGTGCCAGCTCACCACCGTCTTTTAGAACAGATACGCAGTATTTT	CASSPPSFRTDTQYF
TRBV19	TRBD1	many	TRBJ2-5	TGTGCCAGTAGCGCGACAGGGCTCCAAGAGACCCAGTACTTC	CASSATGLQETQYF
TRBV20-1	.	few	TRBJ1-2	TGCAGTGCTAGAAAAGGGGACTATGGCTACACCTTC	CSARKGDYGYTF
TRBV28	TRBD1	many	TRBJ2-7	TGTGCCAGCAGACCTAGGACAGGGGCCTCCTACGAGCAGTACTTC	CASRPRTGASYEQYF
TRBV20-1	TRBD2	few	TRBJ2-3	TGCAGTGCCGGACTAGGCACAGATACGCAGTATTTT	CSAGLGTDTQYF
TRBV27	TRBD1	many	TRBJ2-7	TGTGCCAGCAGTTTAGGACAGGGAAGGATGTATTACGAGCAGTACTTC	CASSLGQGRMYYEQYF
TRBV2	.	many	TRBJ2-5	TGTGCCAGCCGCGAAACCACAGGGTCCGGGGGGACCCAGTACTTC	CASRETTGSGGTQYF
TRBV6-2/TRBV6-3	.	many	TRBJ1-5	TGTGCCAGCAGTTACTCGAGGGGGGCCGCTCAGCCCCAGCATTTT	CASSYSRGAAQPQHF
TRBV4-2	.	many	TRBJ1-2	TGTGCCAGCAGCCCAGGGACTGGGTCAGTGGAAGGCTACACCTTC	CASSPGTGSVEGYTF
TRBV9	TRBD1	many	TRBJ1-1	TGTGCCAGCAGCTCTCGACAGGGAGGGACTGAAGCTTTCTTT	CASSSRQGGTEAFF
TRBV7-2	TRBD2	many	TRBJ2-3	TGTGCCAGCAGCTTTCGGCTAGCGGGGGGCACAGATACGCAGTATTTT	CASSFRLAGGTDTQYF
TRBV27	.	many	TRBJ2-5	TGTGCCAGCAGCTCATCGGACAATTTAGGGACCCAGTACTTC	CASSSSDNLGTQYF
TRBV2	.	many	TRBJ2-2	TGTGCCAGCAGTTATGTAGACACCGGGGAGCTGTTTTTT	CASSYVDTGELFF
TRBV18	.	.	TRBJ1-1	TGTGCCAGCTCACGCGGGGGGGTGAGGAACACTGAAGCTTTCTTT	CASSRGGVRNTEAFF
TRBV7-3	TRBD2	many	TRBJ2-2	TGTGCCAGCAGCTTACTAGCGGGAGGAACCGGGGAGCTGTTTTTT	CASSLLAGGTGELFF
TRBV12-3/TRBV12-4	TRBD1	many	TRBJ1-2	TGTGCCAGCAGTTCCCCTGGGACAGGCTATGGCTACACCTTC	CASSSPGTGYGYTF
TRBV5-4	TRBD2	.	TRBJ2-2	TGTGCCAGCAGCTCCACCGGGACTAGGACCGGGGAGCTGTTTTTT	CASSSTGTRTGELFF
TRBV4-3	TRBD2	many	TRBJ2-3	TGCGCCAGCAGCCAAGATCTATATCGCAGCGGGGGGGCAGATACGCAGTATTTT	CASSQDLYRSGGADTQYF